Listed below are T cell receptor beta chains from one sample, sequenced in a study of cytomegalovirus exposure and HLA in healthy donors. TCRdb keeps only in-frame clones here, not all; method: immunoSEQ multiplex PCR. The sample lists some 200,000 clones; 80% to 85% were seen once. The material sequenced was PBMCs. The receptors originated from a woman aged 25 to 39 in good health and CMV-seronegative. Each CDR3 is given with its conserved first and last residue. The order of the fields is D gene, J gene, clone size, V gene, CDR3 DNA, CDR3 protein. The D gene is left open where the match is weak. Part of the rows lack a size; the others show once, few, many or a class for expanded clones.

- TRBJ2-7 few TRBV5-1 TGCGCCAGCAGGGGGCACTACGAGCAGTACTTC CASRGHYEQYF
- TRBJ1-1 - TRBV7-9 TGTGCCAGCAGCTTCGGGGGGCTCGCAGGCCCTGAAGCTTTCTTT CASSFGGLAGPEAFF
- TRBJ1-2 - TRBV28 TGTGCCAGCAGTGTAGAGCATGGCTACACCTTC CASSVEHGYTF
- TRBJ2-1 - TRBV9 TGTGCCAGCAGCGTAAGCCGCGACAGCTCCTACAATGAGCAGTTCTTC CASSVSRDSSYNEQFF
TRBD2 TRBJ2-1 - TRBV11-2 TGTGCCAGCAGGAAGCTAGCGGGGTTCATCGGCGATGAGCAGTTCTTC CASRKLAGFIGDEQFF
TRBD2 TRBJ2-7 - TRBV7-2 TGTGCCAGCAGCTTAAGGGGCCTAGCGGGAGGAGGGACCTACGAGCAGTACTTC CASSLRGLAGGGTYEQYF
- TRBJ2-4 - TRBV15 TGTGCCACCAGCAGAGATGGGGGGACCAAAAACATTCAGTACTTC CATSRDGGTKNIQYF
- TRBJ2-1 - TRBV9 TGTGCCAGCAGCCCGAGGGCAGGTGGGTACAATGAGCAGTTCTTC CASSPRAGGYNEQFF
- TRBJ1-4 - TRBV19 TGTGCCAGTAGTAATACGGATGAAAAACTGTTTTTT CASSNTDEKLFF
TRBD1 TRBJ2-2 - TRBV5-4 TGCGCCAGCAGCCCATCCTTGAGGGACAGAGTGAACACCGGGGAGCTGTTTTTT CASSPSLRDRVNTGELFF
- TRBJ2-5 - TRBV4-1 TGCGCCAGCAGCCAAGCTGGACTTTTCGCACGGGAGACCCAGTACTTC CASSQAGLFARETQYF
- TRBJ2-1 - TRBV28 TGTGCCAGCAGTTTAGTGGGGGCGGATGAGCAGTTCTTC CASSLVGADEQFF
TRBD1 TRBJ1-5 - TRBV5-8 TGTGCCAGCAGCTTGTCGCAGGGGGCGGTCGGTTGGAGCAATCAGCCCCAGCATTTT CASSLSQGAVGWSNQPQHF
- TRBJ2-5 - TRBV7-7 TGTGCCAGCTCCAACGCCGGGGGAGCGGAAGAGACCCAGTACTTC CASSNAGGAEETQYF
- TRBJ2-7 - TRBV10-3 TGTGCCATCAGTGAGGACCAGGGGGGCTCCTACGAGCAGTACTTC CAISEDQGGSYEQYF
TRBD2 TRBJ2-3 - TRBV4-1 TGCGCCAGCAGCCAAGTAACTAGCGGCGGGGCATCAGATACGCAGTATTTT CASSQVTSGGASDTQYF
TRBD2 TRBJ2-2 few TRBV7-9 TGTGCCAGCAGCTTAGGACTAGCGGGACCCACCGGGGAGCTGTTTTTT CASSLGLAGPTGELFF
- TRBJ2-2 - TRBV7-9 TGTGCCAGCAGCCTACAGTCAGGGGCCACCGGGGAGCTGTTTTTT CASSLQSGATGELFF
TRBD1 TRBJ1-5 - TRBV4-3 TGCGCCAGCAGCCAAGCTTGGGACAGGGGCGAGCAGCCCCAGCATTTT CASSQAWDRGEQPQHF
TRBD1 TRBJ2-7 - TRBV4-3 TGCGCCAGCAGCCAATGGACAGGGGGCTCCTACGAGCAGTACTTC CASSQWTGGSYEQYF
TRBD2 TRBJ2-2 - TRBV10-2 TGCGCCAGCAGTGATTGGTCTAGCGGGGGGGCCAGTACCGGGGAGCTGTTTTTT CASSDWSSGGASTGELFF
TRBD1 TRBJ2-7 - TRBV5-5 TGTGCCAGCAGCCCCGTAACCGGGACAGGTGCGGAGCAGTACTTC CASSPVTGTGAEQYF
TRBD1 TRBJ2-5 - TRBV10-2 TGCGCCAGCACCCCTGAAGGGACAGCGGAGACCCAGTACTTC CASTPEGTAETQYF
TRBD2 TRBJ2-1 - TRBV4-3 TGCGCCAGCAGCCAAGGTCCCGGGACTAGCCCCGTCAATGAGCAGTTCTTC CASSQGPGTSPVNEQFF
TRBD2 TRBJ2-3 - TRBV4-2 TGTGCCAGCAGCCAAGCTCTCCTAGCGGGGGGTAGCACAGATACGCAGTATTTT CASSQALLAGGSTDTQYF
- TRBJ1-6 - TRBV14 TGTGCCAGCAGCCAAACCGGGTTCCCCCTCCACTTT CASSQTGFPLHF
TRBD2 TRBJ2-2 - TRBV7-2 TGTGCCAGCAGCAAGACTAGCGGGAGGTGGGGGGAGCTGTTTTTT CASSKTSGRWGELFF
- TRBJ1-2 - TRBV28 TGTGCCAGCAGTTTCCAGGGTATGGAAGGCTACACCTTC CASSFQGMEGYTF
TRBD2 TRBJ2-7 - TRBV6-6 TGTGCCAGCACCCGACTAGCGGGAGCTCAGTACTTC CASTRLAGAQYF
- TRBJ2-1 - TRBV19 TGTGCCAGTAGTATAGTGCTGAACAGGGTAGGCCATGAGCAGTTCTTC CASSIVLNRVGHEQFF
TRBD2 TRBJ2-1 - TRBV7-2 TGTGCCAGCAGCTTCACTAGCGGGACCTACAATGAGCAGTTCTTC CASSFTSGTYNEQFF
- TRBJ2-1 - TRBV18 TGTGCCAGCTCAGTACACCCCTCCCAGGATGAGCAGTTCTTC CASSVHPSQDEQFF
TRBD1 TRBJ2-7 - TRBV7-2 TGTGCCAGCAGCTTAGTGACAGGGGTTGCCTACGAGCAGTACTTC CASSLVTGVAYEQYF
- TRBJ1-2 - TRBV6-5 TGTGCCAGCAGTTTATCTCTATCTAACTATGGCTACACCTTC CASSLSLSNYGYTF
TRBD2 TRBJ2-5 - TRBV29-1 TGCAGCGTTGAAGATATCCCGGGGACTAGCCAAGAGACCCAGTACTTC CSVEDIPGTSQETQYF
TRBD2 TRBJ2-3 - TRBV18 TGTGCCAGCTCAGCACAGACTAGCGGGAACACAGATACGCAGTATTTT CASSAQTSGNTDTQYF
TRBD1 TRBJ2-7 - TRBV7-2 TGTGCCAGCAGCGCCCAGGGGGCCGTTTACGAGCAGTACTTC CASSAQGAVYEQYF
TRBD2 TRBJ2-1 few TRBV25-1 TGTGCCACCGCACTAGCGGGGGGTAACAATGAGCAGTTCTTC CATALAGGNNEQFF
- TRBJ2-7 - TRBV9 TGTGCCAGCAGCGTAGGTGGAGACTTCTACGAGCAGTACTTC CASSVGGDFYEQYF
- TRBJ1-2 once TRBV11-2 TGTGCCAGCAGCTTAGTACAGGGTTCAGCTCCCACTAACTATGGCTACACCTTC CASSLVQGSAPTNYGYTF
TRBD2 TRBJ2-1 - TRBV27 TGTGCCAGCACCCCGCGTAGTAGCGGGAGGGGCGAGCAGTTCTTC CASTPRSSGRGEQFF
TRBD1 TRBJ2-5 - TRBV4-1 TGCGCCAGCAGCCAAGGGACAGGGGGAGAGACCCAGTACTTC CASSQGTGGETQYF
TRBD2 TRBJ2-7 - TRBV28 TGTGCCAGTGCAAGCGGGAGCTTTTCCTACGAGCAGTACTTC CASASGSFSYEQYF
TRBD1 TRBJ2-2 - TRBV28 TGTGCCAGCAGTTTCCAACTGGGACAGGGGGCGGCAAACACCGGGGAGCTGTTTTTT CASSFQLGQGAANTGELFF
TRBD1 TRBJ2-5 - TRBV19 TGTGCCAGTAGCGACAGGGGGTATGGGACCCAGTACTTC CASSDRGYGTQYF
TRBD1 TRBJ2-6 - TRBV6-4 TGTGCCAGCGGCCCGGGACAGGGGTACGACGGCCTGACTTTC CASGPGQGYDGLTF
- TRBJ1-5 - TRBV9 TGTGCCAGCAGCGCCGCAGGGGATCAGCCCCAGCATTTT CASSAAGDQPQHF
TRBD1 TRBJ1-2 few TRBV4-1 TGCGCCAGCAGCCACGCGGCGAGACAGGGCGTTAACTATGGCTACACCTTC CASSHAARQGVNYGYTF
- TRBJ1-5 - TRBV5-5 TGTGCCAGCAGCTTCTCGGGGATTGGGAATCAGCCCCAGCATTTT CASSFSGIGNQPQHF
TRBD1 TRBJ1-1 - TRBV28 TGTGCCAGCATCGCCACAGGGGGCTGGGTTGAAGCTTTCTTT CASIATGGWVEAFF
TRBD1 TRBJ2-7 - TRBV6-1 TGTGCCAGCAGGAAGGACAGGGGCTCCTACGAGCAGTACTTC CASRKDRGSYEQYF
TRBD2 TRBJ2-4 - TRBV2 TGTGCCAGCAGCCTGACTAGCGGGGCACAAAACATTCAGTACTTC CASSLTSGAQNIQYF
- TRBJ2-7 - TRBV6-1 TGTGCCAGCAGTCAAAACGGCTACGAGCAGTACTTC CASSQNGYEQYF